This T cell receptor (beta chain) was captured in a study of beta chain features in type 1 diabetes. Study-level findings and limits: Fewer junction insertions and more nucleotide deletions appeared in type 1 diabetes patients. A PCR bias possibly favoring shorter templates would apply equally to patients and controls. Shorter TCRB CDR3s, moderately but significantly so, were found in Type 1 diabetes patients in all four CD4+ subsets.

Of the isolated RNA, all was reverse transcribed, and so the sequenced material was expressed TCRB transcripts. The data were produced by immunoSEQ multiplex PCR, yet TCRdb's version contains in-frame clones alone and is incomplete. There are about 270,000 clones in the sample; more than 13% occur only once, and about 0.017% lies in the top ten. This clone was counted a few times. Its cognate antigen is unknown. Germline V lookup: CDR1 SGHAT, CDR2 FQDESV (reference sequence). The CDR3 length is 15 residues. The trim removed 7 bases at V and 3 bases at J, leaving 8 bases unmatched. Sequenced material: naive CD4+ T cells from blood. This chain links TRBV11-1 with TRBJ2-3, with 9 bases matching TRBD2. The clonotype originates from a man in his thirties or forties with type 1 diabetes. The CDR3 region has the DNA TGTGCCAGCACCAAGTCTAGCGGGACGACAGATACGCAGTATTTT. Its translation is CASTKSSGTTDTQYF.